A selection of T cell receptor beta chains follows, all from one sample in a study of early T cells in non-severe SARS-CoV-2 infection. TCRdb re-analysed the 5' RACE reads in MiXCR, keeping a single row per CDR3 protein. Here the sample spans over 15,000 distinct CDR3 sequences, roughly 5.4% being singletons. This sample comprised whole blood, obtained at baseline. Receptor source: an adult who was a healthcare worker with PCR-confirmed SARS-CoV-2 infection or an uninfected control (not recorded which). Both conserved end residues are part of each CDR3. Fields, in order: V gene, J gene, D gene, clone size, CDR3 DNA, CDR3 protein. The D gene is left open where the match is weak. For some rows the clone size is stated as once, few or many, or as a class when expanded; others skip it.

TRBV6-1	TRBJ1-5	NA	many	TGTGCCAGCAGCAATCCGGGACATAGTCAGCCCCAGCATTTT	CASSNPGHSQPQHF
TRBV3-1	TRBJ2-1	NA	NA	TGTGCCAGCAGCCGGGTCAGGGGCTCCTACAATGAGCAGTTCTTC	CASSRVRGSYNEQFF
TRBV13	TRBJ2-6	NA	medium-sized	TGTGCCAGCAGCTTAAGGTCGGCCTCTGGGGCCAACGTCCTGACTTTC	CASSLRSASGANVLTF
TRBV11-3	TRBJ2-2	NA	many	TGTGCCAGCAGCTTGGCAGCGCTCACCGGGGAGCTGTTTTTT	CASSLAALTGELFF
TRBV5-1	TRBJ2-7	TRBD1	many	TGCGCCAGCAGCTTGGTCCAAGGACAGGGATTCGACGAGCAGTACTTC	CASSLVQGQGFDEQYF
TRBV6-2/TRBV6-3	TRBJ1-1	NA	few	TGTGCCAGCAGTGTTCGTTGGAACACTGAAGCTTTCTTT	CASSVRWNTEAFF
TRBV10-3	TRBJ2-7	NA	many	TGTGCCATCAGTGCTGTGATTGACAGCTACTACGAGCAGTACTTC	CAISAVIDSYYEQYF
TRBV5-6	TRBJ2-7	NA	NA	TGTGCCAGCAGCGTGGGCCTCTTCTCCTACGAGCAGTACTTC	CASSVGLFSYEQYF
TRBV9	TRBJ2-5	TRBD1	NA	TGTGCCAGCAGCGTAGAACCAGGGGGCTTGGAGACCCAGTACTTC	CASSVEPGGLETQYF
TRBV19	TRBJ1-2	TRBD1	many	TGTGCCAGTAGCGTGACAGGGAAGGACTATGGCTACACCTTC	CASSVTGKDYGYTF
TRBV18	TRBJ1-1	NA	many	TGTGCCAGCTCACCACGGGGCCCCAACACTGAAGCTTTCTTT	CASSPRGPNTEAFF
TRBV7-6	TRBJ2-2	NA	many	TGTGCCAGCAGCCTTCGGGTTGACACCGGGGAGCTGTTTTTT	CASSLRVDTGELFF
TRBV10-1	TRBJ2-7	TRBD2	NA	TGCGCCAGCACCGCGGGGGACCTATACGAGCAGTACTTC	CASTAGDLYEQYF
TRBV5-1	TRBJ2-7	NA	many	TGCGCCAGCAGCTTGGAAGGTGCCTACGAGCAGTACTTC	CASSLEGAYEQYF
TRBV7-2	TRBJ2-1	TRBD2	few	TGTGCCAGCAGACCGGGACTAGGAATCGGGGGTTCCTACAATGAGCAGTTCTTC	CASRPGLGIGGSYNEQFF
TRBV29-1	TRBJ1-2	TRBD1	many	TGCAGCGTTGAAGACGGCCCAGGGGGCTTGGGCTACACCTTC	CSVEDGPGGLGYTF
TRBV10-3	TRBJ2-1	TRBD2	many	TGTGCCATCAGTGAGTCGCCCACCAGCGGGGGGGTTGATGAGCAGTTCTTC	CAISESPTSGGVDEQFF
TRBV3-2	TRBJ2-7	NA	NA	TGTGCCAGCAGCCTTAAAAATGGCGAGCAGTACTTC	CASSLKNGEQYF
TRBV18	TRBJ2-2	TRBD1	many	TGTGCCAGCTCACCTATGGGACAGACATCGAACACCGGGGAGCTGTTTTTT	CASSPMGQTSNTGELFF
TRBV15	TRBJ1-4	NA	many	TGTGCCACCAGCAGGTATCCGTTGGATGAAAAACTGTTTTTT	CATSRYPLDEKLFF
TRBV5-1	TRBJ1-2	NA	many	TGCGCCAGCAGCTTGGACAGGAATGGCTACACCTTC	CASSLDRNGYTF
TRBV12-3/TRBV12-4	TRBJ1-1	NA	many	TGTGCCAGCACCCTCGGGACGGGAACCACTGAAGCTTTCTTT	CASTLGTGTTEAFF
TRBV29-1	TRBJ2-5	NA	many	TGCAGCGTTGATAACGCACATATTGGGGAAGAGACCCAGTACTTC	CSVDNAHIGEETQYF
TRBV19	TRBJ2-1	TRBD1	many	TGTGCCAGTAGTTTCGACAGGGAGTCCTACAATGAGCAGTTCTTC	CASSFDRESYNEQFF
TRBV6-5	TRBJ1-2	NA	medium-sized	TGTGCCAGCAGTTTCCCACGTGCGGGGGGGTTTGGCTACACCTTC	CASSFPRAGGFGYTF
TRBV5-6	TRBJ1-2	NA	many	TGTGCCAGCAGCTTAAACGTAGGCTACACCTTC	CASSLNVGYTF
TRBV7-8	TRBJ1-4	NA	few	TGTGCCAGCAGCTTAGGCAGGGAGGGGAAACTGTTTTTT	CASSLGREGKLFF
TRBV10-3	TRBJ1-5	NA	many	TGTGCCACCACCGACAGCTATAGCAATCAGCCCCAGCATTTT	CATTDSYSNQPQHF
TRBV11-2	TRBJ2-1	TRBD2	medium-sized	TGTGCCAGCAGCCCGCAGCGGGGAGGGAGCGATGAGCAGTTCTTC	CASSPQRGGSDEQFF
TRBV6-2/TRBV6-3	TRBJ2-1	NA	medium-sized	TGTGCCAGCGGCAGGGGCCCTCCTAATGAGCAGTTCTTC	CASGRGPPNEQFF
TRBV5-4	TRBJ2-1	NA	many	TGTGCCAGCAGCTTGCGGGGGGCTGTATACAATGAGCAGTTCTTC	CASSLRGAVYNEQFF
TRBV20-1	TRBJ2-1	TRBD2	many	TGCAGTGCTAGAGATCATCGGCTAGCGGGTGACTCCCCCTACAATGAGCAGTTCTTC	CSARDHRLAGDSPYNEQFF
TRBV7-9	TRBJ1-5	TRBD1	NA	TGTGCCAGCAGCTTAGAAGGGACAGCTTCGCCCCAGCATTTT	CASSLEGTASPQHF
TRBV7-8	TRBJ2-1	TRBD2	many	TGTGCCAGCAGCCGGACTAGCGTGCACAATGAGCAGTTCTTC	CASSRTSVHNEQFF
TRBV5-6	TRBJ2-5	TRBD1	few	TGTGCCAGCAGCAAGACAGGGGGCGAGGAGACCCAGTACTTC	CASSKTGGEETQYF
TRBV18	TRBJ2-1	NA	many	TGTGCCAGCTCACCGATCCACAGTGAGGAGCAGTTCTTC	CASSPIHSEEQFF
TRBV6-2/TRBV6-3	TRBJ2-3	NA	many	TGTGCCAGCCGGCCCTCGAGCACAGATACGCAGTATTTT	CASRPSSTDTQYF
TRBV5-4	TRBJ2-3	NA	many	TGTGCCAGCGGATCGGGGGAACGTGCAGATACGCAGTATTTT	CASGSGERADTQYF
TRBV7-8	TRBJ2-7	TRBD1	many	TGTGCCAGCAGCTACAGAGCCGACAGGGCATTATCCTACGAGCAGTACTTC	CASSYRADRALSYEQYF
TRBV29-1	TRBJ2-2	NA	many	TGCAGCGTCGTTGGGTTCCTTGGCACCGGGGAGCTGTTTTTT	CSVVGFLGTGELFF
TRBV6-2/TRBV6-3	TRBJ2-3	TRBD2	few	TGTGCCAGCAGCGGACTAGCGGGGAACACAGATACGCAGTATTTT	CASSGLAGNTDTQYF
TRBV18	TRBJ2-1	TRBD2	many	TGTGCCAGCTCCCCCTCGGGGGGTTTGATGCATGAGCAGTTCTTC	CASSPSGGLMHEQFF
TRBV7-9	TRBJ2-1	TRBD2	many	TGTGCCAGCAGCTTCACGGTTAGCGGGGGAACCTACAATGAGCAGTTCTTC	CASSFTVSGGTYNEQFF
TRBV7-7	TRBJ2-5	NA	NA	TGTGCTAGCAGCTACCTGGGGCACCAAGAGACCCAGTACTTC	CASSYLGHQETQYF
TRBV7-6	TRBJ2-3	TRBD2	NA	TGTGCCAGCAGCTCCCGGGGACTAGCGGGGGCCTTCACAGATACGCAGTATTTT	CASSSRGLAGAFTDTQYF
TRBV18	TRBJ1-5	NA	many	TGTGCCAGCTCAGAGACCGACTCCTTGGGGAATCAGCCCCAGCATTTT	CASSETDSLGNQPQHF
TRBV5-8	TRBJ2-1	NA	many	TGTGCCAGCACCTTAAAGGGGGGCAGCTCCTACAATGAGCAGTTCTTC	CASTLKGGSSYNEQFF
TRBV4-2	TRBJ2-1	NA	many	TGTGCCAGCAGCTCCCTGCTGTCCAATGAGCAGTTCTTC	CASSSLLSNEQFF
TRBV12-3/TRBV12-4	TRBJ1-2	TRBD1	many	TGTGCCAGCAGTTTGAGTTCAGGGGGCCGTCGCTACACCTTC	CASSLSSGGRRYTF
TRBV5-4	TRBJ1-2	NA	many	TGTGCCAGCAGCCCTGTGAGGGGGACCTATGGCTACACCTTC	CASSPVRGTYGYTF
TRBV20-1	TRBJ1-5	NA	many	TGCAGTGCTAGTCCAGGGGGCAATCAGCCCCAGCATTTT	CSASPGGNQPQHF
TRBV12-3/TRBV12-4	TRBJ1-4	NA	many	TGTGCCAGCAGTTTGCTCCTTAATGAAAAACTGTTTTTT	CASSLLLNEKLFF
TRBV7-8	TRBJ2-5	NA	many	TGTGCCAGCAGCTTCGAGAAGACCCAGTACTTC	CASSFEKTQYF
TRBV9	TRBJ1-2	NA	many	TGTGCCAGCAGCGTAGGACAGGCACACTATGGCTACACCTTC	CASSVGQAHYGYTF
TRBV19	TRBJ2-3	NA	many	TGTGCCAGTAGTCCGGGCCCCTCAGGAGCGCAGTATTTT	CASSPGPSGAQYF
TRBV13	TRBJ2-7	NA	many	TGTGCCAGCAGCCCCCCTGGGCCCTACGAGCAGTACTTC	CASSPPGPYEQYF
TRBV25-1	TRBJ1-1	TRBD1	many	TGTGCCAGCAGTGCGGGACAGGGAAACACTGAAGCTTTCTTT	CASSAGQGNTEAFF